This TCR beta chain was sequenced for a study of cytomegalovirus exposure and HLA in healthy donors. General study results and limits: No immune exposure information besides CMV serostatus was available.

As to this clone: Its cognate antigen is unknown.

Germline-derived CDR1 and CDR2 are SNHLY and FYNNEI. The length of the CDR3 is 13 residues. Trimming left V 3 bases short and J 2 bases short, with 7 bases between. Vbeta (60) and Jbeta (13) primers were used in the PCR. Repertoires were generated with immunoSEQ multiplex PCR, while TCRdb's copy carries only in-frame clones and drops some. The sample consists of about 130,000 clones, 80% of them appearing once. The chain links TRBV2 to TRBJ1-2, with D unresolved. The receptor was isolated from a man younger than 45 in good health and CMV-seronegative. The specimen sequenced was PBMCs. The chain's CDR3 is CASSDSGNYGYTF. DNA for the CDR3: TGTGCCAGCAGTGACTCAGGCAACTATGGCTACACCTTC.